The entry below describes one T cell receptor beta chain. Its specificity is unknown. The CDR3 runs to 13 residues. Trimming pared 5 bases from V and 3 bases from J, leaving 8 bases between. The data were obtained in a study of identical twins. TCRdb fed the 5' RACE reads into MiXCR, producing one record per CDR3 protein. The sample yields about 470,000 distinct CDR3 sequences, 24% seen once. Study outcomes and limitations: The more abundant beta clonotypes in cord blood had fewer insertions, and memory repertoires did not show this.

In addition, the sample was reused for a study of T cells expressing NK-cell markers.

The rearrangement uses TRBV12-3 or TRBV12-4 and TRBJ1-3; no clear D gene. This receptor was obtained from a woman aged 18-29 years in good health. The sequencing input was CD4+ T cells sorted from blood. CDR3 loop: CASSRISGNTIYF. The CDR3, as DNA: TGTGCCAGCAGTCGAATCAGTGGAAACACCATATATTTT.